This TCR beta chain appears in the sequencing data of a study of blood T cell repertoires in COVID-19. About the study: The United States, Italy and Spain provided the acute and convalescent COVID-19 samples.

Profiled with immunoSEQ multiplex PCR; TCRdb holds only in-frame clones, not every one. This table has about 180,000 clones, more than 75% appearing once. Enrolled during active infection, Seattle patients were then followed longitudinally. The V gene's germline CDR1 is MNHNS and CDR2 SASEGT. V shed 9 bases and J shed 1 base, with 18 bases lying between them. This CDR3 has 15 amino acids. The sample taken for sequencing was peripheral blood. This chain uses TRBV6-1 with TRBJ1-2, with D hard to call. This TCR was sampled from a person aged 70 to 85 with COVID-19, enrolled during active disease. CDR3 nucleotide sequence: TGTGCCAGTAAGACCGGGGTCGGACGTAACTATGGCTACACCTTC. This gives the protein CASKTGVGRNYGYTF.